A single sample gave rise to the 21 T cell receptor beta chains below, sequenced in a study of long-term antiretroviral therapy in people with HIV. Researchers report immunoSEQ v3.0 was run at survey level. Data came from immunoSEQ multiplex PCR; TCRdb stores just in-frame clones and leaves some out. This table holds just over 35,000 clones, roughly 87% found once. This sample comprised unsorted PBMCs, obtained 0.6 years after starting antiretroviral therapy. The receptors come from a man younger than 35 with HIV.

The chain recombines TRBV6-5 with TRBJ2-5; 12 bases agree with TRBD2. Germline CDR1 reads MNHEY; CDR2 reads SVGAGI. After removal of 6 bases from V and 4 bases from J, the junction contained 3 bases not matched to a gene. The CDR3 has 14 amino acids. CDR3 sequence (DNA): TGTGCCAGCAGGTCTAGCGGGGGGGGAGAGACCCAGTACTTC. Encoded protein: CASRSSGGGETQYF.

The genes are TRBV19 and TRBJ2-1, with 11 positions matching TRBD2. Per the germline V gene, CDR1 is LNHDA and CDR2 is SQIVND (reference sequence). V lost 5 bases to trimming and J lost 9 bases; unmatched junction nucleotides: 6. The CDR3 consists of 14 residues. DNA for the CDR3: TGTGCCAGTAGTCCTATGACTAGCGGGACTGAGCAGTTCTTC. Amino acid sequence: CASSPMTSGTEQFF. The complete variable domain, with remaining parts taken from reference TRBV19 and TRBJ2-1, reads DGGITQSPKYLFRKEGQNVTLSCEQNLNHDAMYWYRQDPGQGLRLIYYSQIVNDFQKGDIAEGYSVSREKKESFPLTVTSAQKNPTAFYLCASSPMTSGTEQFFGPGTRLTVL.

The rearrangement uses TRBV28 and TRBJ1-1, with D possibly TRBD1 on 5 matching bases. The CDR3 covers 13 residues. Deletions cut 5 bases from V and 10 bases from J, with 17 bases between. Germline V gene lookup returns CDR1 MDHEN and CDR2 SYDVKM. The CDR3 DNA reads TGTGCCAGCAGTCCGTCGGGGGGTCTCGGAGCTTTCTTT. It encodes CASSPSGGLGAFF.

The chain is built from TRBV4-3 and TRBJ2-7, with D possibly being TRBD1 (5 bases). Trimming cost V 0 bases and J 6 bases, with 15 bases left between them. Germline CDR1 reads LGHNA; CDR2 reads YSLEER. This CDR3 region has 15 residues. The DNA of the CDR3 is TGCGCCAGCAGCCAAGATTGGCAGGGATTGGGCGAGCAGTACTTC. Protein product: CASSQDWQGLGEQYF.

There are a few counts of this clone. This chain links TRBV7-9 with TRBJ2-7; 8 bases fit TRBD1. J was trimmed by 6 bases and V by 1 base; bases with no gene match: 8. Germline V gene lookup returns CDR1 SEHNR and CDR2 FQNEAQ (reference sequence). This CDR3 spans 15 amino acids. CDR3 amino acids: CASSLGTGTGGEQYF. In nucleotides, the CDR3 is TGTGCCAGCAGCTTAGGGACAGGGACTGGGGGCGAGCAGTACTTC.

The V call is TRBV19, the J call TRBJ2-5, with 8 nucleotides matching TRBD1. CDR3 length equals 15 residues. The V gene end was trimmed by 3 bases and the J gene end by 2 bases; junction bases not matched to a gene: 5. The germline V gene has CDR1 LNHDA and CDR2 SQIVND (reference sequence). CDR3 in amino acids: CASSIRTGPQETQYF. The CDR3, as DNA: TGTGCCAGTAGTATTCGGACAGGGCCACAAGAGACCCAGTACTTC.

This sequence joins TRBV7-2 and TRBJ1-1, with 8 bases that match TRBD1. Germline V gene sequence: CDR1 SGHTA, CDR2 FQGNSA. This CDR3 comprises 15 residues. J was trimmed by 4 bases and V by 5 bases; bases with no gene match: 9. This CDR3 reads CASSTDGQGATEAFF. The DNA for the CDR3 is TGTGCCAGCAGCACAGACGGCCAGGGGGCCACTGAAGCTTTCTTT.

V and J are TRBV29-1 and TRBJ2-1, with TRBD2 as a possible D gene (6 bases). With 6 bases removed from V and 4 bases from J, the gap between germline ends came to 16 bases. Germline CDR1 is SQVTM and CDR2 is ANQGSEA. CDR3 length: 14 residues. For the CDR3, the DNA is TGCAGCGTATCCGGGACTTACCAATACAATGAGCAGTTCTTC. This gives the protein CSVSGTYQYNEQFF.

This clone was seen a few times. This rearrangement joins TRBV7-9 to TRBJ1-2; unclear D gene. From germline, CDR1 is SEHNR and CDR2 FQNEAQ (reference sequence). This CDR3 is 13 amino acids long. V lost 5 bases to trimming and J lost 7 bases, with 14 bases between them. The CDR3 reads CASSPRVIGGYTF. The CDR3 DNA sequence: TGTGCCAGCAGCCCCCGTGTAATAGGTGGCTACACCTTC. The complete variable domain, with remaining parts taken from reference TRBV7-9 and TRBJ1-2, reads DTGVSQNPRHKITKRGQNVTFRCDPISEHNRLYWYRQTLGQGPEFLTYFQNEAQLEKSRLLSDRFSAERPKGSFSTLEIQRTEQGDSAMYLCASSPRVIGGYTFGSGTRLTVV.

This CDR3 reads CASSPKGTGQDEQYF. CDR3 sequence (DNA): TGTGCCAGCAGCCCGAAGGGGACAGGTCAGGACGAGCAGTACTTC. V gene TRBV7-8 combines with J gene TRBJ2-7; TRBD1 aligns across 8 bases. The germline V gene encodes CDR1 SGHVS and CDR2 FQNEAQ. J lost 5 bases, V lost 5 bases, and 11 bases had no gene match. This CDR3 is built from 15 residues.

The chain's CDR3 is CASSLVPGRGIGELFF. DNA of the CDR3: TGTGCCAGCAGCTTAGTCCCCGGCAGGGGTATCGGGGAGCTGTTTTTT. The chain employs TRBV7-8 and TRBJ2-2; maybe TRBD1 (6 bases). CDR1 is SGHVS, CDR2 FQNEAQ, per germline. The CDR3 spans 16 residues. V lost 1 base to trimming and J lost 7 bases, with 16 bases between them.

The chain is built from TRBV28 and TRBJ1-2; D unresolved. The germline V gene has CDR1 MDHEN and CDR2 SYDVKM. CDR3 length equals 15 residues. V gave up 6 bases and J gave up 5 bases, with 19 bases separating them. CDR3 amino acids: CASRDHTRGLYGYTF. The CDR3 DNA reads TGTGCCAGCAGGGACCATACCCGAGGATTATATGGCTACACCTTC.

The rearrangement uses TRBV7-2 and TRBJ1-2, with 7 bases matching TRBD1. The V gene end was trimmed by 1 base and the J gene end by 11 bases; junction bases not matched to a gene: 10. The CDR3 sequence is 14 residues long. Germline CDR1 is SGHTA and CDR2 is FQGNSA. The chain's CDR3 is CASSLGQGPEGYTF. CDR3 in DNA: TGTGCCAGCAGCTTAGGACAGGGCCCAGAAGGGTACACCTTC.

This clone was counted a single time. The genes are TRBV6-6 and TRBJ2-3; perhaps TRBD1 as D (6 bases). Germline CDR1 and CDR2: MNHNY and SVGAGI (reference sequence). This CDR3 region has 16 residues. V was shortened by 2 bases and J by 1 base, with 13 bases between the two germline ends. In DNA, the CDR3 is TGTGCCAGCAGTTACCAGGGGCGCCGAGGCACAGATACGCAGTATTTT. Encoded protein: CASSYQGRRGTDTQYF.

Only one count was recorded for this clone. The genes are TRBV28 and TRBJ2-7; TRBD1 is a possible D gene (6 bases). V was clipped by 8 bases and J by 6 bases, with 23 bases between them. The CDR3 loop spans 15 amino acids. CDR1 and CDR2 from the germline V gene are MDHEN and SYDVKM. In DNA, the CDR3 is TGTGCCAGCCCACCGGGACACACCGTAAGCTTCGAGCAGTACTTC. Translation: CASPPGHTVSFEQYF.

This chain uses TRBV5-1 with TRBJ2-7, with D maybe TRBD1 (6 bases). Trimming took off 4 bases at V and 1 base at J, with 9 bases between the two ends. In germline, CDR1 is SGHRS, CDR2 YFSETQ. The CDR3 consists of 13 residues. The CDR3: CASSATGSYEQYF. For the CDR3, the DNA is TGCGCCAGCAGCGCGACAGGATCCTACGAGCAGTACTTC.

The V and J genes are TRBV28 and TRBJ2-7; TRBD2 matches at 7 bases. The CDR3 has 16 residues. Germline CDR1 and CDR2: MDHEN and SYDVKM. V was clipped by 3 bases and J by 5 bases; unmatched bases: 13. The CDR3, as DNA: TGTGCCAGCAGTTTCGGCCTAGCGGTACGTAGCGACGAGCAGTACTTC. This sequence encodes CASSFGLAVRSDEQYF.

This clone was counted a single time. The chain joins TRBV27 to TRBJ2-7; no definite D call. V lost 6 bases and J 3 bases, leaving 18 bases between the germline ends. The CDR3 spans 15 residues. The germline V gene encodes CDR1 MNHEY and CDR2 SMNVEV (reference sequence). CDR3 nucleotide sequence: TGTGCCAGCAGACCTATTCCTCAGGCTGGCTACGAGCAGTACTTC. Translation: CASRPIPQAGYEQYF.

This chain links TRBV19 with TRBJ2-3; TRBD2 aligns across 7 bases. V lost 8 bases, J lost 8 bases, and 13 bases stayed unmatched. CDR1 LNHDA and CDR2 SQIVND come from the germline V gene (reference sequence). This CDR3 is built from 14 residues. CDR3 coding DNA: TGTGCCAGTGGGATGACTAGCCCACCCCCTACGCAGTATTTT. Residues: CASGMTSPPPTQYF.

J is TRBJ2-7 and V is TRBV28, with 9 bases aligning to TRBD1. Germline V gene lookup returns CDR1 MDHEN and CDR2 SYDVKM. The CDR3 runs to 15 residues. J lost 7 bases, V lost 6 bases, and 13 bases had no gene match. The CDR3 loop is CASRPPGQGSREQYF. In DNA, the CDR3 is TGTGCCAGCAGGCCTCCGGGACAGGGTTCTCGAGAGCAGTACTTC.

V is TRBV7-8 and J is TRBJ2-7; 12 positions agree with TRBD1. With V trimmed by 4 bases and J by 6 bases, 4 bases remained unmatched. The CDR3 runs 14 residues. Germline CDR1 SGHVS, CDR2 FQNEAQ. The CDR3 DNA reads as TGTGCCAGCAGCTCGGGACAGGGGGCCGGCGAGCAGTACTTC. Amino acids: CASSSGQGAGEQYF.